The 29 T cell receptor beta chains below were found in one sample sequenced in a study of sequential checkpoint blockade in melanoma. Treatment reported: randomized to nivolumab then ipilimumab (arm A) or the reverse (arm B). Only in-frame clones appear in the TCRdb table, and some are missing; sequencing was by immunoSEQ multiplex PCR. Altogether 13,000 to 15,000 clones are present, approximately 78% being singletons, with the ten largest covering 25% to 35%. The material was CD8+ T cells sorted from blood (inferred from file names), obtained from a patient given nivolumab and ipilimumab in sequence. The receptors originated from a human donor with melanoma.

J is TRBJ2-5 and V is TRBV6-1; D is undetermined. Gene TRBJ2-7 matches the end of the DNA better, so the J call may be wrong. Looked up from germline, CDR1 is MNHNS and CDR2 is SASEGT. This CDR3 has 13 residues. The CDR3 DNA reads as TGTGCCAGCAACCTCCTGCTATCCTACGAGCAGTACTTC. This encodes CASNLLLSYEQYF.

This chain's CDR3 is CASSPGLAGEASYNEQFF. The CDR3, as DNA: TGCGCCAGCAGCCCCGGACTAGCGGGAGAGGCCTCCTACAATGAGCAGTTCTTC. This chain uses TRBV4-3 with TRBJ2-1, with TRBD2 identical over 13 bases. The CDR3 loop spans 18 amino acids. Germline V gives CDR1 LGHNA, CDR2 YSLEER. V lost 4 bases to trimming and J lost 0 bases; unmatched junction nucleotides: 6.

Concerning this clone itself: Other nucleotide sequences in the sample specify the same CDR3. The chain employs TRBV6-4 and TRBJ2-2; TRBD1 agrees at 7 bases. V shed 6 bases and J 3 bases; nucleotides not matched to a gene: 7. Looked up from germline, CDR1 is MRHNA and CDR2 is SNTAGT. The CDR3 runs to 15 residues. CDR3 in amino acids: CASSPGTGDTGELFF. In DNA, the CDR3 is TGTGCCAGCAGCCCCGGAACAGGGGACACCGGGGAGCTGTTTTTT.

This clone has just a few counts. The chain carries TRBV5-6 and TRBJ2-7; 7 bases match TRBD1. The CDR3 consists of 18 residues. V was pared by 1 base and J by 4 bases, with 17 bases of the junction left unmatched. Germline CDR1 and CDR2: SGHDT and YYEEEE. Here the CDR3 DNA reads TGTGCCAGCAGCTTGAGGGCGGCACAGGGGTTCACCTCTTACGAGCAGTACTTC. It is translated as CASSLRAAQGFTSYEQYF.

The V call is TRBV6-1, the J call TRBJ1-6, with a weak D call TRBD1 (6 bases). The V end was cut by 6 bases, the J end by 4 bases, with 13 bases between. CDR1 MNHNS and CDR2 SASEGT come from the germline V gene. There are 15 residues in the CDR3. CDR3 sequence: CASRVRQDYNSPLHF. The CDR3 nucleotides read TGTGCCAGCAGGGTTAGACAGGATTATAATTCACCCCTCCACTTT.

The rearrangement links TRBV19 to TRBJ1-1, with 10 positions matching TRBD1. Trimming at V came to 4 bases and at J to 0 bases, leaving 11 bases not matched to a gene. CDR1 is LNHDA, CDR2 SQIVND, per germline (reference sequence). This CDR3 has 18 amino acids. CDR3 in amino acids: CASSNPRDRGLMNTEAFF. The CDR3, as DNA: TGTGCCAGTAGTAACCCCCGGGACAGGGGCCTCATGAACACTGAAGCTTTCTTT.

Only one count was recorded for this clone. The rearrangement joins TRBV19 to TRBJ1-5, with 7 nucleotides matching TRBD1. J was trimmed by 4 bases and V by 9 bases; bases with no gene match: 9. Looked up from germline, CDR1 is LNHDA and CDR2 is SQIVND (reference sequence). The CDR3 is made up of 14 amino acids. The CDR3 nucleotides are TGTGCCAGCGGACCCCTACAGGGGAATCAGCCCCAGCATTTT. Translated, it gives CASGPLQGNQPQHF.

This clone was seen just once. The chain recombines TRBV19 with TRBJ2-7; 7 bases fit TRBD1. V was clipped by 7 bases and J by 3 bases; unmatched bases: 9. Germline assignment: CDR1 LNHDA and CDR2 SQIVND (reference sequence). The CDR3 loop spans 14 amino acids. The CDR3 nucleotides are TGTGCCAGTACCCTGAGACAGGGCGACTACGAGCAGTACTTC. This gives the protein CASTLRQGDYEQYF.

The CDR3 is CASTGGGDEQYF. The CDR3 nucleotides read TGTGCCAGCACCGGGGGAGGGGACGAGCAGTACTTC. This chain connects TRBV6-6 to TRBJ2-7; TRBD2 aligns across 7 bases. After removal of 7 bases from V and 5 bases from J, the junction contained 5 bases not matched to a gene. CDR3 length: 12 residues. Germline V gene lookup returns CDR1 MNHNY and CDR2 SVGAGI (reference sequence).

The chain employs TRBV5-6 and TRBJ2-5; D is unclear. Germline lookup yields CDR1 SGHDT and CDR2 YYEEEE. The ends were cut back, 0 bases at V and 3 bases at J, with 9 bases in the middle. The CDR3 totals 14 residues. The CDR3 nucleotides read TGTGCCAGCAGCTTGGGCCGTTCAGAAGAGACCCAGTACTTC. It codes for CASSLGRSEETQYF.

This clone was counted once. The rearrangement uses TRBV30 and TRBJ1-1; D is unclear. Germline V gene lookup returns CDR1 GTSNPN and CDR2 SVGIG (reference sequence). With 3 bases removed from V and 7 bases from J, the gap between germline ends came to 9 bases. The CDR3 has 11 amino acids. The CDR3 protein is CAWRSVSEAFF. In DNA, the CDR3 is TGTGCCTGGAGAAGTGTCAGTGAAGCTTTCTTT. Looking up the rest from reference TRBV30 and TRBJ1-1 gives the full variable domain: SQTIHQWPATLVQPVGSPLSLECTVEGTSNPNLYWYRQAAGRGLQLLFYSVGIGQISSEVPQNLSASRPQDRQFILSSKKLLLSDSGFYLCAWRSVSEAFFGQGTRLTVV.

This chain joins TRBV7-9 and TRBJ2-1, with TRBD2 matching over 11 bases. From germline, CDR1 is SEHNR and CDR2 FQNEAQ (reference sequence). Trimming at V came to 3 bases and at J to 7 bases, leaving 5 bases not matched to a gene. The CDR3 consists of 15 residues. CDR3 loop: CASSLASGGTNEQFF. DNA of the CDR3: TGTGCCAGCAGCTTGGCTAGCGGGGGGACAAATGAGCAGTTCTTC.

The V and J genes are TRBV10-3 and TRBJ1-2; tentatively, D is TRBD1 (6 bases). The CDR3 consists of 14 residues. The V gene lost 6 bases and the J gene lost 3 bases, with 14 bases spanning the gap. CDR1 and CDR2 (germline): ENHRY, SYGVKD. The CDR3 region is CAIRENRADYGYTF. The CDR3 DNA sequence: TGTGCCATCAGGGAGAACAGGGCTGACTATGGCTACACCTTC.

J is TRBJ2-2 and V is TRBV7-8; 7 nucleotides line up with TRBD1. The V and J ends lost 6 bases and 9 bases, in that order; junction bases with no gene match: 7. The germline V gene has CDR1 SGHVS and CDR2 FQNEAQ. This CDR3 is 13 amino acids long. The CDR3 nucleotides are TGTGCCAGCAGTCTAGGGGGCCCCCGGGAGCTGTTTTTT. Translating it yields CASSLGGPRELFF. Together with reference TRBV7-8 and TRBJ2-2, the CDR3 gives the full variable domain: GAGVSQSPRYKVAKRGQDVALRCDPISGHVSLFWYQQALGQGPEFLTYFQNEAQLDKSGLPSDRFFAERPEGSVSTLKIQRTQQEDSAVYLCASSLGGPRELFFGEGSRLTVL.

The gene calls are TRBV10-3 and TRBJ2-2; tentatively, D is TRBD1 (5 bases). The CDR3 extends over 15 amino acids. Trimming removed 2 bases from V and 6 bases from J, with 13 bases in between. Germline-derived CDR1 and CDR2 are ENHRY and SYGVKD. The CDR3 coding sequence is TGTGCCATCAGTGAGCCGCTGGGGCTCGCCGGGGAGCTGTTTTTT. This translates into CAISEPLGLAGELFF.

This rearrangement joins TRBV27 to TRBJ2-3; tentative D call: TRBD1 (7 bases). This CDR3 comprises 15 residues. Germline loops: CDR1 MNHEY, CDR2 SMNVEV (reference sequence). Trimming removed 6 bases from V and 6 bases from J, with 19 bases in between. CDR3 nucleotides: TGTGCCAGCAGCCCAGGGGGAGGATGGCGGGATACGCAGTATTTT. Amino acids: CASSPGGGWRDTQYF.

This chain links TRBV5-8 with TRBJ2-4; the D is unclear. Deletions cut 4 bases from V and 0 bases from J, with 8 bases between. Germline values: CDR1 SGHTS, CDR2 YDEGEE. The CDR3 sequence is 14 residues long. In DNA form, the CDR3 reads TGTGCCAGCAGCCTCCGACTAGCCAAAAACATTCAGTACTTC. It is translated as CASSLRLAKNIQYF.

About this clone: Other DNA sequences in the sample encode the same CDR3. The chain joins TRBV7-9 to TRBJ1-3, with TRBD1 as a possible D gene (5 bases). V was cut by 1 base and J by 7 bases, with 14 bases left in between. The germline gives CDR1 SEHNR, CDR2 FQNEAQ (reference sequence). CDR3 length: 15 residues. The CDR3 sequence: CASSLGPGDGNTIYF. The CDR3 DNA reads TGTGCCAGCAGCTTAGGTCCGGGGGATGGGAACACCATATATTTT.

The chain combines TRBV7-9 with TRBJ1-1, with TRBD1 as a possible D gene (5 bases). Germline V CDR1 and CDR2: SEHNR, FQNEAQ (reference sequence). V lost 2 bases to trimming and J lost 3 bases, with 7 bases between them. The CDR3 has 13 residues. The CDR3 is CASSLPGHTEAFF. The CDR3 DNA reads TGTGCCAGCAGCTTACCAGGGCACACTGAAGCTTTCTTT.

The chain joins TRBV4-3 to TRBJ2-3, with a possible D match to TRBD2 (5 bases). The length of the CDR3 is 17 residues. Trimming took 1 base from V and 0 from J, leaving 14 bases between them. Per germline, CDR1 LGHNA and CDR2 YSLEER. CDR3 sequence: CASSQGVSLASTDTQYF. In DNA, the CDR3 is TGCGCCAGCAGCCAAGGTGTAAGCCTAGCTAGCACAGATACGCAGTATTTT.

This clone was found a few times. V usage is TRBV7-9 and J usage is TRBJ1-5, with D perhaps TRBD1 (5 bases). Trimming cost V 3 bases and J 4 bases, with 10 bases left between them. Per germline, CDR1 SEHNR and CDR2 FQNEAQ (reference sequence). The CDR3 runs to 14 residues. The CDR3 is CASSFGGVNQPQHF. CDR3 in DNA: TGTGCCAGCAGCTTCGGAGGGGTTAATCAGCCCCAGCATTTT.

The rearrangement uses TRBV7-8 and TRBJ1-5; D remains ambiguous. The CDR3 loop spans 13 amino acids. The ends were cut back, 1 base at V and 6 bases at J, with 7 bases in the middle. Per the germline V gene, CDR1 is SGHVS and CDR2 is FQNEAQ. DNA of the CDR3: TGTGCCAGCAGCTTAGATAGGAGTCAGCCCCAGCATTTT. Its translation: CASSLDRSQPQHF.

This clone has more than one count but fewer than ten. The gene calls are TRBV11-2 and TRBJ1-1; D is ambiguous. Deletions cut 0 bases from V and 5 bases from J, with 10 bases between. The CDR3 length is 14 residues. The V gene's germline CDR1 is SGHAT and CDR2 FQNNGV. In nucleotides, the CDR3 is TGTGCCAGCAGCTTAGAGGCTCGGGGAACTGAAGCTTTCTTT. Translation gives CASSLEARGTEAFF. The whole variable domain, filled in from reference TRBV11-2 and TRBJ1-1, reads EAGVAQSPRYKIIEKRQSVAFWCNPISGHATLYWYQQILGQGPKLLIQFQNNGVVDDSQLPKDRFSAERLKGVDSTLKIQPAKLEDSAVYLCASSLEARGTEAFFGQGTRLTVV.

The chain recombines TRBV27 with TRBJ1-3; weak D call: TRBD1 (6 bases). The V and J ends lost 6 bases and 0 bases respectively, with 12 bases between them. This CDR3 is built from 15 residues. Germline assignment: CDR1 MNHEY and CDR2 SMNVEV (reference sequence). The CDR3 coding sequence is TGTGCCAGCAGCCCCAGGGGATTCTCTGGAAACACCATATATTTT. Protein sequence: CASSPRGFSGNTIYF.

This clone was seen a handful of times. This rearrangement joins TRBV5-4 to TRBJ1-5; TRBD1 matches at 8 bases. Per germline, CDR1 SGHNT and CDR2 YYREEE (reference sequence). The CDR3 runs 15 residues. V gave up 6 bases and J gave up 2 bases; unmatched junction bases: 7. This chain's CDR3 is CASTPGQAGNQPQHF. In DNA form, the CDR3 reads TGTGCCAGCACCCCGGGACAGGCGGGCAATCAGCCCCAGCATTTT.

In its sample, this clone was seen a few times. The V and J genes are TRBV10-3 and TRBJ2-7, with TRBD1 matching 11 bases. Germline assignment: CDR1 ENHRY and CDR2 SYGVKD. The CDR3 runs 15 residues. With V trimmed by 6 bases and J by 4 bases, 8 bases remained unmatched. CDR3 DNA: TGTGCCATCAGAGCCGGACAGGGGGCAGGGTACGAGCAGTACTTC. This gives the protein CAIRAGQGAGYEQYF.

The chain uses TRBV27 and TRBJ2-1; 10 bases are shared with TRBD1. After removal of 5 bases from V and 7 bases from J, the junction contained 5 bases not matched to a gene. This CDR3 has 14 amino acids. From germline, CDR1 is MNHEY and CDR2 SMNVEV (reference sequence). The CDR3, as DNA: TGTGCCAGCAGTCTCCGGACAGGGGGGAATGAGCAGTTCTTC. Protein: CASSLRTGGNEQFF.

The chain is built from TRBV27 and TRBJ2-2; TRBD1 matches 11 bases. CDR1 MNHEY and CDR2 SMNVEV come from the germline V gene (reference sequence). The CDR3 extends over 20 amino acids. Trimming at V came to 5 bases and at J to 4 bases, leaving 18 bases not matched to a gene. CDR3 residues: CASSPPPGTGGLSGTGELFF. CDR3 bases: TGTGCCAGCAGTCCCCCCCCCGGGACAGGGGGTCTATCGGGCACCGGGGAGCTGTTTTTT.

CDR3: CASSTGTATYGYTF. CDR3 nucleotide sequence: TGTGCCAGCAGCACAGGGACAGCCACGTATGGCTACACCTTC. V usage is TRBV7-2 and J usage is TRBJ1-2; 7 bases fit TRBD1. J was trimmed by 5 bases and V by 5 bases; bases with no gene match: 8. The CDR3 is 14 residues long. Germline V CDR1 and CDR2: SGHTA, FQGNSA.